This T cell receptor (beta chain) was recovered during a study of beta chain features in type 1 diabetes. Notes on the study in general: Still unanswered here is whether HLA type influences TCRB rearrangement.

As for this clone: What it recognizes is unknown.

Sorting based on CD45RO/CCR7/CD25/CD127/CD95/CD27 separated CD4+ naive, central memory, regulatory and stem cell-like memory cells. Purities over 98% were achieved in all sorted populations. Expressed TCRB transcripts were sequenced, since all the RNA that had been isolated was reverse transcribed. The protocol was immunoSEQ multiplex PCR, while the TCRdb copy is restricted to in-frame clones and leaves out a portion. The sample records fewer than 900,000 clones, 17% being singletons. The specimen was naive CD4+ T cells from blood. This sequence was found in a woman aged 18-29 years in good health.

For the CDR3, the DNA is TGTGCCACCAGAGCGGGAGCCTCCTACAATGAGCAGTTCTTC. The encoded protein is CATRAGASYNEQFF. The chain joins TRBV19 to TRBJ2-1; 8 bases are shared with TRBD2. The CDR3 length is 14 residues. Germline CDR1 and CDR2: LNHDA and SQIVND (reference sequence). V trimming: 10 bases; J trimming: 0 bases; junction bases outside the gene matches: 5.